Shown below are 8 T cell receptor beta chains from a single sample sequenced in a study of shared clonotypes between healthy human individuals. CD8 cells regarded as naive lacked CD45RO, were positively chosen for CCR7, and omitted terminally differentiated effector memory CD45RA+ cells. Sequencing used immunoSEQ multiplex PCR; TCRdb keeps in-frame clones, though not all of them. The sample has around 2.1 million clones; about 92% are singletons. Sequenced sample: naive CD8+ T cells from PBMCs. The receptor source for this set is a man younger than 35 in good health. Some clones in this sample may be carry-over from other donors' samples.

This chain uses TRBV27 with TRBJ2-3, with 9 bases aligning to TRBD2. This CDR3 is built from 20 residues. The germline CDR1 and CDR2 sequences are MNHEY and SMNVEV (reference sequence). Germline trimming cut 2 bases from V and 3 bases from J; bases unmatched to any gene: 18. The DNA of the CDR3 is TGTGCCAGCAGTTTAGTACTAGCGGGCAGGCTCGTGGCTAGTACAGATACGCAGTATTTT. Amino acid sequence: CASSLVLAGRLVASTDTQYF.

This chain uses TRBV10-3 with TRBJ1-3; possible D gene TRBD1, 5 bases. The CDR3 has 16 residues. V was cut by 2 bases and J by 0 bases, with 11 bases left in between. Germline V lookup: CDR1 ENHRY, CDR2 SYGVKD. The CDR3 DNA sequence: TGTGCCATCAGTGAGCCGGGGACCGACTCTGGAAACACCATATATTTT. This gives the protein CAISEPGTDSGNTIYF.

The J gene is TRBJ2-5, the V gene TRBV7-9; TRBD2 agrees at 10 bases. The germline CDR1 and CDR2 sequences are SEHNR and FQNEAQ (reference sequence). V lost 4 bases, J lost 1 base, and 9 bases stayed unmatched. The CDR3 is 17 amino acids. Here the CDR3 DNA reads TGTGCCAGCAGCTCTGACCTAGCGGGAGTGGGCCAAGAGACCCAGTACTTC. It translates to CASSSDLAGVGQETQYF.

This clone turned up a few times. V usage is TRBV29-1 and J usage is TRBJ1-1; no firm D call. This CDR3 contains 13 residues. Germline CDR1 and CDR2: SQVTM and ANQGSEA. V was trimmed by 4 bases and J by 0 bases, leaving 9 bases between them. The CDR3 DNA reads TGCAGCGTTGGAGAGGGTTTGAACACTGAAGCTTTCTTT. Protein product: CSVGEGLNTEAFF. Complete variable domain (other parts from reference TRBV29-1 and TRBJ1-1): SAVISQKPSRDICQRGTSLTIQCQVDSQVTMMFWYRQQPGQSLTLIATANQGSEATYESGFVIDKFPISRPNLTFSTLTVSNMSPEDSSIYLCSVGEGLNTEAFFGQGTRLTVV.

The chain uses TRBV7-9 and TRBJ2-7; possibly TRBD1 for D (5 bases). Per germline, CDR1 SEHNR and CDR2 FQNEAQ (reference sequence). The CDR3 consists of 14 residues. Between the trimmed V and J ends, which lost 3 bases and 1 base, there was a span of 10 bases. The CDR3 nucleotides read TGTGCCAGCAGCTTCCCAGGGTCTTCCTACGAGCAGTACTTC. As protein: CASSFPGSSYEQYF. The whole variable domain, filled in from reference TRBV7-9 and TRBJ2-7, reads DTGVSQNPRHKITKRGQNVTFRCDPISEHNRLYWYRQTLGQGPEFLTYFQNEAQLEKSRLLSDRFSAERPKGSFSTLEIQRTEQGDSAMYLCASSFPGSSYEQYFGPGTRLTVT.

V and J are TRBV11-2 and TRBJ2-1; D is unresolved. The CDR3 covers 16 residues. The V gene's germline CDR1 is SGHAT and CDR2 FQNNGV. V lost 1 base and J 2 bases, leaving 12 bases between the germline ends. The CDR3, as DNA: TGTGCCAGCAGCTTAGGGCCGGCCTTAACCTACAATGAGCAGTTCTTC. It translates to CASSLGPALTYNEQFF.

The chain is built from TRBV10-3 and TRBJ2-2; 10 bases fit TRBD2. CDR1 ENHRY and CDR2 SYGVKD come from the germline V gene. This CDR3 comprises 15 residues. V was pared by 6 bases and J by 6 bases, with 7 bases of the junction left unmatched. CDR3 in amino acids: CAISYTSGTAGELFF. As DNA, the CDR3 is TGTGCCATCAGCTATACTAGCGGGACCGCCGGGGAGCTGTTTTTT.

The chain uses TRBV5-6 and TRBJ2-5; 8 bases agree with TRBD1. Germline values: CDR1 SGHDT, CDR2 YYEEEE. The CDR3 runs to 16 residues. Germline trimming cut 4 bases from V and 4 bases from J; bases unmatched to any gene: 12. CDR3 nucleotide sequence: TGTGCCAGCAGCAAGATATTACAGGGGGACGGAGAGACCCAGTACTTC. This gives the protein CASSKILQGDGETQYF.